Sequencing of this T cell receptor beta chain was carried out in a study of blood T cell repertoires in COVID-19. This CDR3 spans 16 amino acids. Germline CDR1 KGHSH, CDR2 LQKENI. Trimming at V came to 0 bases and at J to 6 bases, leaving 8 bases not matched to a gene. Clones were sequenced by immunoSEQ multiplex PCR, and TCRdb holds only the in-frame ones, with some missing. The sample holds under 300,000 clones; 85% to 90% are singletons and the top ten take approximately 1.6%. This TCR derives from a woman aged 50 to 65 who had recovered from COVID-19. The J gene is TRBJ2-3, the V gene TRBV18; 8 nucleotides align to TRBD2. The sequenced sample consisted of PBMCs or T cells enriched from blood (not recorded which). The CDR3 loop is CASSPPPGGPSDTQYF. CDR3 nucleotide sequence: TGTGCCAGCTCACCACCCCCGGGAGGGCCTTCCGATACGCAGTATTTT.